Following are 32 T cell receptor beta chains from one sample sequenced in a study of blood T cell repertoires in COVID-19. Assay: immunoSEQ multiplex PCR; the TCRdb copy retains only in-frame clones and omits some. The sample holds about 83,000 clones, around 84% seen once. Sequencing was carried out using peripheral blood. The receptors derive from a woman of 80 years or more in a cohort sampled during active or convalescent COVID-19.

The chain has TRBV20-1 and TRBJ1-1, with TRBD1 identical over 8 bases. Germline trimming cut 3 bases from V and 3 bases from J; bases unmatched to any gene: 6. The CDR3 covers 14 residues. Germline V gives CDR1 DFQATT, CDR2 SNEGSKA (reference sequence). CDR3 sequence reads: CSASWTGRDTEAFF. As DNA, the CDR3 is TGCAGTGCTAGTTGGACAGGGCGGGACACTGAAGCTTTCTTT.

The V and J genes are TRBV5-1 and TRBJ2-5; D ambiguous. V lost 4 bases and J lost 3, with 10 bases in between. Germline lookup yields CDR1 SGHRS and CDR2 YFSETQ. The CDR3 loop spans 13 amino acids. CDR3 in amino acids: CASSPRREETQYF. CDR3 nucleotides: TGCGCCAGCAGCCCTCGCCGGGAAGAGACCCAGTACTTC.

The chain carries TRBV5-4 and TRBJ2-1; 7 bases agree with TRBD2. V was pared by 0 bases and J by 1 base, with 7 bases of the junction left unmatched. Germline V gene sequence: CDR1 SGHNT, CDR2 YYREEE (reference sequence). This CDR3 is built from 17 residues. The CDR3 protein is CASSLGSGGRSYNEQFF. CDR3 nucleotides: TGTGCCAGCAGCTTGGGGTCGGGCGGGAGATCCTACAATGAGCAGTTCTTC.

The chain combines TRBV29-1 with TRBJ2-3, with D unclear. The CDR3 is 14 amino acids. The V gene's germline CDR1 is SQVTM and CDR2 ANQGSEA. V was shortened by 1 base and J by 4 bases, with 12 bases between the two germline ends. CDR3 coding DNA: TGCAGCGTTGAAGGGCGGTCCCGGGCAGATACGCAGTATTTT. It codes for CSVEGRSRADTQYF.

CDR3 residues: CSVAQTISYEQYF. CDR3 in DNA: TGCAGCGTTGCCCAGACTATTTCCTACGAGCAGTACTTC. This chain connects TRBV29-1 to TRBJ2-7, with D possibly TRBD2 on 5 matching bases. Trimming removed 4 bases from V and 1 base from J, with 11 bases in between. The CDR3 length is 13 residues. From germline, CDR1 is SQVTM and CDR2 ANQGSEA.

CDR3 amino acids: CASSGTDTEAFF. Written as DNA, the CDR3 is TGCGCCAGCAGTGGGACAGACACTGAAGCTTTCTTT. V usage is TRBV10-1 and J usage is TRBJ1-1; TRBD1 is a possible D gene (6 bases). The V gene's germline CDR1 is WNHNN and CDR2 SYGVQD (reference sequence). With 4 bases removed from V and 3 bases from J, the gap between germline ends came to 6 bases. The CDR3 is 12 amino acids.

This chain connects TRBV6-1 to TRBJ2-7, with D unclear. Trimming removed 2 bases at V and 3 bases at J, with 8 bases between. The V gene's germline CDR1 is MNHNS and CDR2 SASEGT. This CDR3 region has 13 residues. Here the CDR3 reads CASSENRLYEQYV. The CDR3 DNA is TGTGCCAGCAGTGAAAATCGTCTCTACGAGCAGTACGTC.

The V call is TRBV6-5, the J call TRBJ2-7; D possibly corresponds to TRBD1 (6 bases). The germline CDR1 and CDR2 sequences are MNHEY and SVGAGI. The CDR3 has 12 residues. The V end was cut by 7 bases, the J end by 3 bases, with 10 bases between. The DNA of the CDR3 is TGTGCCAGCACTCAAGGGGGCTACGAGCAGTACTTC. It encodes CASTQGGYEQYF.

The rearrangement joins TRBV25-1 to TRBJ1-6; unclear D gene. Trimming removed 3 bases from V and 5 bases from J, with 8 bases in between. This CDR3 comprises 14 residues. CDR1 MGHDK and CDR2 SYGVNS come from the germline V gene. The CDR3 here is CASSDTTNNSPLHF. In nucleotides, the CDR3 is TGTGCCAGCAGTGACACGACTAATAATTCACCCCTCCACTTT.

The genes are TRBV5-1 and TRBJ1-2; 7 positions agree with TRBD1. The CDR3 has 14 amino acids. Germline V CDR1 and CDR2: SGHRS, YFSETQ. With V trimmed by 4 bases and J by 2 bases, 5 bases remained unmatched. CDR3 in amino acids: CASSVGQENYGYTF. The CDR3 DNA reads as TGCGCCAGCAGCGTAGGACAGGAAAACTATGGCTACACCTTC.

This clone came up once. The chain carries TRBV7-6 and TRBJ1-2, with D uncertain. The CDR3 contains 17 residues. Germline V lookup: CDR1 SGHVS, CDR2 FNYEAQ. V dropped 5 bases and J dropped 2 bases, with 21 bases sitting between them. CDR3 nucleotides: TGTGCCAGCAGCACCAAACCCTGGGCAGGTCCAAACTATGGCTACACCTTC. Translation gives CASSTKPWAGPNYGYTF.

The chain employs TRBV24-1 and TRBJ1-6; 10 bases are shared with TRBD1. J gave up 0 bases and V 9 bases, and 16 bases lay outside the gene matches. The germline V gene encodes CDR1 KGHDR and CDR2 SFDVKD. The CDR3 is 20 residues long. The CDR3 sequence is CATEDGQGVPESSYNSPLHF. The DNA for the CDR3 is TGTGCCACCGAAGATGGACAGGGGGTCCCAGAGAGCTCCTATAATTCACCCCTCCACTTT.

The chain carries TRBV5-1 and TRBJ1-1; D might be TRBD1 (5 bases). V lost 0 bases and J lost 0, with 12 bases in between. The CDR3 spans 16 residues. The germline CDR1 and CDR2 sequences are SGHRS and YFSETQ. CDR3: CASSLARRDLNTEAFF. CDR3 in DNA: TGCGCCAGCAGCTTGGCCCGGCGGGACCTGAACACTGAAGCTTTCTTT.

CDR3 protein: CASSRDRGTEAFF. CDR3 nucleotide sequence: TGTGCCAGTTCAAGGGACAGGGGAACTGAAGCTTTCTTT. This chain connects TRBV19 to TRBJ1-1, with 10 bases identical to TRBD1. J gave up 5 bases and V 8 bases, and 5 bases lay outside the gene matches. This CDR3 is 13 amino acids long. In germline, CDR1 is LNHDA, CDR2 SQIVND (reference sequence).

The chain joins TRBV6-1 to TRBJ2-2; possibly TRBD2 for D (6 bases). CDR3 length equals 16 residues. CDR1 is MNHNS and CDR2 is SASEGT in the germline V gene. Trimming pared 3 bases from V and 6 bases from J, leaving 17 bases between. Here the CDR3 DNA reads TGTGCCAGCAGTGAGCCTGGGACTGGCCGGGCCGGGGAGCTGTTTTTT. Translation: CASSEPGTGRAGELFF.

V is TRBV19 and J is TRBJ2-5, with TRBD2 as a possible D gene (6 bases). With 5 bases removed from V and 0 bases from J, the gap between germline ends came to 13 bases. This CDR3 has 15 amino acids. CDR1 and CDR2 from the germline V gene are LNHDA and SQIVND (reference sequence). DNA for the CDR3: TGTGCCAGTAGTCTCGGGGGATCGTACCAAGAGACCCAGTACTTC. Residues: CASSLGGSYQETQYF.

The chain has TRBV7-9 and TRBJ1-2; TRBD1 matches 7 bases. Unmatched junction bases numbered 1, after V lost 2 bases and J lost 4 bases. This CDR3 spans 13 amino acids. Per germline, CDR1 SEHNR and CDR2 FQNEAQ (reference sequence). The CDR3 spells CASSLQGVYGYTF. As DNA, the CDR3 is TGTGCCAGCAGCTTACAGGGGGTCTATGGCTACACCTTC.

The rearrangement uses TRBV19 and TRBJ2-5; 7 positions match TRBD1. The ends lost 3 bases at V and 7 bases at J; junction bases unmatched: 11. Germline values: CDR1 LNHDA, CDR2 SQIVND (reference sequence). The CDR3 runs 15 residues. The chain's CDR3 is CASSIPGTALSTQYF. CDR3 DNA: TGTGCCAGTAGTATCCCCGGGACAGCCCTTTCGACCCAGTACTTC.

The gene calls are TRBV21-1 and TRBJ2-2; TRBD2 reflects the table's D call only, with no check against the DNA. TRBV21-1 is designated a pseudogene. This CDR3 comprises 20 residues. Written as DNA, the CDR3 is TGTGCCAGCAGCACCACCTTCAGGCCGGGACTAGTCTTAAGCACCGGGGAGCTGTTTTTT. It is translated as CASSTTFRPGLVLSTGELFF.

The V gene is TRBV11-2, the J gene TRBJ2-7; 9 positions match TRBD1. The CDR3 spans 16 residues. V dropped 0 bases and J dropped 2; count of bases not matched to a gene: 5. Germline assignment: CDR1 SGHAT and CDR2 FQNNGV. CDR3 amino acids: CASSLETGGGPYEQYF. The CDR3 coding sequence is TGTGCCAGCAGCTTAGAGACAGGGGGGGGCCCCTACGAGCAGTACTTC.

The rearrangement links TRBV19 to TRBJ2-1, with a tentative D call TRBD2 (6 bases). The germline V gene has CDR1 LNHDA and CDR2 SQIVND (reference sequence). The CDR3 sequence is 14 residues long. The V gene lost 5 bases and the J gene lost 4 bases, with 12 bases spanning the gap. The CDR3 coding sequence is TGTGCCAGTAGTTTGAGGGACTTGTACAATGAGCAGTTCTTC. Its protein product is CASSLRDLYNEQFF.

V and J are TRBV25-1 and TRBJ1-5; D not resolved. Germline CDR1 and CDR2: MGHDK and SYGVNS. V lost 1 base and J 9 bases, leaving 13 bases between the germline ends. The CDR3 loop spans 14 amino acids. The CDR3 nucleotides are TGTGCCAGCAGTGAATCCAGGCCCGCATCGCCCCAGCATTTT. Translating it yields CASSESRPASPQHF.

This clone was counted a few times. The rearrangement uses TRBV11-2 and TRBJ1-1; the match to TRBD1 covers 8 bases. Germline assignment: CDR1 SGHAT and CDR2 FQNNGV. The CDR3 covers 12 residues. V lost 6 bases and J lost 6; bases outside the gene matches: 3. CDR3 residues: CASSRTGPEAFF. The CDR3 DNA is TGTGCCAGCAGTCGGACAGGGCCTGAAGCTTTCTTT.

This clone was seen just once. This rearrangement joins TRBV19 to TRBJ2-7; D is possibly TRBD2 (5 bases). This CDR3 contains 13 residues. The germline gives CDR1 LNHDA, CDR2 SQIVND (reference sequence). Trimming pared 7 bases from V and 2 bases from J, leaving 12 bases between. CDR3: CASNPDGTYEQYF. The CDR3 nucleotides read TGTGCCAGTAACCCCGACGGGACCTACGAGCAGTACTTC.

This clone was seen just once. DNA for the CDR3: TGTGCCAGCAGGCATACAGTGAACACTGAAGCTTTCTTT. Translation: CASRHTVNTEAFF. This rearrangement joins TRBV13 to TRBJ1-1; D remains ambiguous. Germline values: CDR1 PRHDT, CDR2 FYEKMQ (reference sequence). The CDR3 has 13 residues. V was shortened by 6 bases and J by 0 bases, with 8 bases between the two germline ends.

The chain has TRBV11-2 and TRBJ1-4; D call uncertain. There are 11 residues in the CDR3. Trimming shortened V by 4 bases and J by 7 bases, and 4 bases separated the two germline ends. CDR1 and CDR2 (germline): SGHAT, FQNNGV. This CDR3 reads CASSSSEKLFF. In nucleotides, the CDR3 is TGTGCCAGCAGCTCTTCTGAAAAACTGTTTTTT.

The chain has TRBV5-1 and TRBJ1-2, with D perhaps matching TRBD1 (6 bases). The germline gives CDR1 SGHRS, CDR2 YFSETQ. The CDR3 loop spans 15 amino acids. The V end lost 2 bases, the J end lost 5 bases, and 16 bases lay between the germline ends. CDR3: CASSLKTGLEYGYTF. As DNA, the CDR3 is TGCGCCAGCAGCTTAAAAACAGGGCTGGAGTATGGCTACACCTTC.

The chain has TRBV5-4 and TRBJ2-1; D is possibly TRBD1 (5 bases). Trimming removed 2 bases at V and 7 bases at J, with 10 bases between. The CDR3 is made up of 13 amino acids. CDR1 and CDR2 from the germline V gene are SGHNT and YYREEE (reference sequence). The CDR3 reads CASSFPRDNEQFF. CDR3 DNA: TGTGCCAGCAGCTTCCCCAGGGATAATGAGCAGTTCTTC.

The chain joins TRBV18 to TRBJ2-7; 9 bases agree with TRBD1. The V gene end was trimmed by 2 bases and the J gene end by 5 bases; junction bases not matched to a gene: 7. The CDR3 contains 15 residues. The V gene's germline CDR1 is KGHSH and CDR2 LQKENI. In nucleotides, the CDR3 is TGTGCCAGCTCACCATACAGGGACAGGGAGAACGAGCAGTACTTC. Protein product: CASSPYRDRENEQYF.

This chain links TRBV18 with TRBJ2-1; TRBD1 aligns across 9 bases. This CDR3 region has 15 residues. V dropped 3 bases and J dropped 4; count of bases not matched to a gene: 4. Per the germline V gene, CDR1 is KGHSH and CDR2 is LQKENI. For the CDR3, the DNA is TGTGCCAGCTCACCGTTGGGACAGGGATACAATGAGCAGTTCTTC. Amino acids: CASSPLGQGYNEQFF.

This clone was seen a few times. The chain carries TRBV18 and TRBJ1-2; 7 bases are shared with TRBD1. Germline V gene sequence: CDR1 KGHSH, CDR2 LQKENI. V gave up 4 bases and J gave up 5 bases; unmatched junction bases: 7. The CDR3 loop spans 14 amino acids. CDR3 amino acids: CASSRQGWSYGYTF. CDR3 in DNA: TGTGCCAGCTCACGACAGGGTTGGAGTTATGGCTACACCTTC.

This clone has more than one count but fewer than ten. V gene TRBV6-6 combines with J gene TRBJ2-4, with 16 bases lining up with TRBD2. CDR3 size: 18 residues. The V and J ends lost 5 bases and 6 bases, in that order; junction bases with no gene match: 10. Germline values: CDR1 MNHNY, CDR2 SVGAGI (reference sequence). CDR3 nucleotide sequence: TGTGCCAGCAGTCAGACGGGACTAGCGGGAGGGAGGGGAAACATTCAGTACTTC. Protein sequence: CASSQTGLAGGRGNIQYF.